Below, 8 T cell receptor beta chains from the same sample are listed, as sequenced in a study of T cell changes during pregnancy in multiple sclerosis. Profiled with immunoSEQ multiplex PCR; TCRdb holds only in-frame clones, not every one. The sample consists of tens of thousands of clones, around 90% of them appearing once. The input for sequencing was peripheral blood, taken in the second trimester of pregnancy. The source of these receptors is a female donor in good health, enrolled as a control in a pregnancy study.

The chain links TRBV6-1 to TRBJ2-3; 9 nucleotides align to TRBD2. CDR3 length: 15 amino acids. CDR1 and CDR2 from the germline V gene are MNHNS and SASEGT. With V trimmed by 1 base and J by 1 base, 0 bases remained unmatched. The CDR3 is CASSEGLAGTDTQYF. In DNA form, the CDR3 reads TGTGCCAGCAGTGAAGGACTAGCGGGCACAGATACGCAGTATTTT.

CDR3 DNA: TGTGCCTGGAGTGAAAACAGGAATTCACCCCTCCACTTT. The encoded protein is CAWSENRNSPLHF. J is TRBJ1-6 and V is TRBV30, with D tentatively TRBD1 (5 bases). Germline values: CDR1 GTSNPN, CDR2 SVGIG (reference sequence). This CDR3 is built from 13 residues. Between the trimmed V and J ends, which lost 1 base and 7 bases, there was a span of 8 bases.

The CDR3 protein is CASRGGNNEQFF. The CDR3 DNA reads as TGTGCCAGCAGGGGCGGGAACAATGAGCAGTTCTTC. The chain is built from TRBV2 and TRBJ2-1; D might be TRBD2 (6 bases). V was cut by 6 bases and J by 5 bases, with 8 bases left in between. Germline loops: CDR1 SNHLY, CDR2 FYNNEI. The CDR3 contains 12 residues.

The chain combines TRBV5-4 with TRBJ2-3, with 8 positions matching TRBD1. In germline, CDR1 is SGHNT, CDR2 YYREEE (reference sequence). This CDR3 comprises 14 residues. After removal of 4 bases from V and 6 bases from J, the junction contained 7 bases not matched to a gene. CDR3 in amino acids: CASSADRGVDTQYF. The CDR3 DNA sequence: TGTGCCAGCAGCGCCGACAGGGGAGTGGATACGCAGTATTTT. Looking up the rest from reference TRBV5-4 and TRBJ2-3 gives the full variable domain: ETGVTQSPTHLIKTRGQQVTLRCSSQSGHNTVSWYQQALGQGPQFIFQYYREEENGRGNFPPRFSGLQFPNYSSELNVNALELDDSALYLCASSADRGVDTQYFGPGTRLTVL.

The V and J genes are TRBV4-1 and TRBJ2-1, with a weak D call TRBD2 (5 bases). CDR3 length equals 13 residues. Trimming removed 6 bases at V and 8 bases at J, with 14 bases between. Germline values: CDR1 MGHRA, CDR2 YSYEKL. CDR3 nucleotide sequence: TGCGCCAGCAGTCTGATTGGGAGCGATGAGCAGTTCTTC. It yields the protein CASSLIGSDEQFF.

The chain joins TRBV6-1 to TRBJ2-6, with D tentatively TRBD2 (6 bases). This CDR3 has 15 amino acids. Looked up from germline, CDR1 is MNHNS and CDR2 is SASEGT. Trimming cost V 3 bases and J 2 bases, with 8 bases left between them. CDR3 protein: CASSEEGTGANVLTF. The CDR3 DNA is TGTGCCAGCAGTGAGGAGGGAACTGGGGCCAACGTCCTGACTTTC.

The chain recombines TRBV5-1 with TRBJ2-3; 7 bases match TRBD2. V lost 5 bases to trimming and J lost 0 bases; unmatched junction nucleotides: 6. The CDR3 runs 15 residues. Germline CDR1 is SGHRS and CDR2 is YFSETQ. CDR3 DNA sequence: TGCGCCAGCAGGATCGGGACTACCAGCACAGATACGCAGTATTTT. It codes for CASRIGTTSTDTQYF.

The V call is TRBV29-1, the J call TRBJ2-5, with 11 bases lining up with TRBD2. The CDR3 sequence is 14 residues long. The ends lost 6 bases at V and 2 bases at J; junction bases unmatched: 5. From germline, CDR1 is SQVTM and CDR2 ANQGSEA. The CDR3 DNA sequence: TGCAGCGTCAAAATAGCGGGGGGGCAAGAGACCCAGTACTTC. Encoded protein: CSVKIAGGQETQYF.